This entry describes one TCR beta chain. These data originate in a study of blood T cells in healthy people across ages. For the second PCR, which ran for 7 to 11 cycles, a sample-barcoded 5' primer and a J-beta primer mix were used. Each CDR3 protein gets one entry after TCRdb re-called the 5' RACE reads with MiXCR. The sample carries over a million distinct CDR3 sequences, 40% to 50% recorded once. The source is a woman in her fifties or sixties in good health. Sequenced: blood.

The CDR3, as DNA: TGCGCCAGCAGCTTCCGCCAGCTGCACACTGAAGCTTTCTTT. Translation gives CASSFRQLHTEAFF. The V call is TRBV5-1, the J call TRBJ1-1; D ambiguous. CDR1 SGHRS and CDR2 YFSETQ come from the germline V gene. The CDR3 totals 14 residues. The ends were cut back, 2 bases at V and 3 bases at J, with 11 bases in the middle.